A selection of T cell receptor beta chains follows, all from one sample in a study of T cell repertoires in cytomegalovirus infection. Each CDR3 protein gets one entry after TCRdb re-called the reads with MiXCR. The sample has about 740,000 distinct CDR3 sequences; 35% to 45% are singletons. Sequencing used PBMCs. These receptors came from a human donor in good health (CMV status not recorded). Some clones in this sample may be carry-over from other donors' samples. The CDR3 runs from the conserved cysteine through the conserved F or W. Each record gives: clone size, D gene, V gene, J gene, CDR3 DNA, CDR3 protein. D genes are given only for firm matches. Clone size is stated in some rows and not others, as once, few, many or a class when expanded.

abundance: few; d_gene: TRBD1; v_gene: TRBV27; j_gene: TRBJ2-7; CDR3nt: TGTGCCAGCAGTCGTACCGGGACAGGGGGTTTCTACGAGCAGTACTTC; CDR3aa: CASSRTGTGGFYEQYF
abundance: few; d_gene: -; v_gene: TRBV5-3; j_gene: TRBJ2-7; CDR3nt: TGTGCCAGCAGCTTGGATCCGGGGGCGGACGAGCAGTACTTC; CDR3aa: CASSLDPGADEQYF
abundance: few; d_gene: -; v_gene: TRBV7-2; j_gene: TRBJ2-7; CDR3nt: TGTGCCAGCAGTCGTAGCGGCACCTACGAGCAGTACTTC; CDR3aa: CASSRSGTYEQYF
abundance: few; d_gene: -; v_gene: TRBV7-2; j_gene: TRBJ2-7; CDR3nt: TGTGCCAGCAGCCCCACGAGGGGAGTGTTCTACGAGCAGTACTTC; CDR3aa: CASSPTRGVFYEQYF
abundance: -; d_gene: -; v_gene: TRBV19; j_gene: TRBJ1-1; CDR3nt: TGTGCCAGTAGTATAGGCAGCAACACTGAAGCTTTCTTT; CDR3aa: CASSIGSNTEAFF
abundance: few; d_gene: -; v_gene: TRBV19; j_gene: TRBJ1-5; CDR3nt: TGTGCCAGTAGGTCTACAGGCAATCAGCCCCAGCATTTT; CDR3aa: CASRSTGNQPQHF
abundance: few; d_gene: TRBD1; v_gene: TRBV7-8; j_gene: TRBJ1-5; CDR3nt: TGTGCCAGCAGCCCCGGGACAGGGCTATATAGCAATCAGCCCCAGCATTTT; CDR3aa: CASSPGTGLYSNQPQHF
abundance: -; d_gene: TRBD1; v_gene: TRBV6-1; j_gene: TRBJ1-2; CDR3nt: TGTGCCAGCACCAGTCAGGGGGTATACTATGGCTACACCTTC; CDR3aa: CASTSQGVYYGYTF
abundance: many; d_gene: -; v_gene: TRBV7-2; j_gene: TRBJ1-5; CDR3nt: TGTGCCAGCAGCTCAACCTCAGGGGTAGGCCAGCCCCAGCATTTT; CDR3aa: CASSSTSGVGQPQHF
abundance: once; d_gene: -; v_gene: TRBV6-2/TRBV6-3; j_gene: TRBJ2-1; CDR3nt: TGTGCCAGCAGTTGCCGAACCCCGAGCTCCTACAATGAGCATTTCTTC; CDR3aa: CASSCRTPSSYNEHFF
abundance: few; d_gene: -; v_gene: TRBV12-3/TRBV12-4; j_gene: TRBJ1-6; CDR3nt: TGTGCCAGCAGTTTAGGACCAGGGTCACCCCTCCACTTT; CDR3aa: CASSLGPGSPLHF